This is a list of T cell receptor beta chains from one sample in a study of regulatory T cells in long-lasting Graves disease. TCRdb itself ran the multiplex PCR reads through MiXCR, one entry per CDR3 protein. The sample lists 400,000 to 500,000 distinct CDR3 sequences; around a fifth were seen once. Sequencing used peripheral blood mononuclear cells (PBMCs), obtained when the disease was refractory, from a patient treated with antithyroid drugs. The origin of the receptors is a female donor with Graves disease. Each CDR3 is given with its conserved first and last residue. The D gene is left open where the match is weak. A row's size may be missing; if present it is once, few, many or a size class.

v_gene	abundance	j_gene	d_gene	len	CDR3nt	CDR3aa
TRBV29-1	few	TRBJ1-4	NA	13	TGCAGCGTTGAAGAGAGAGCTAATGAAAAACTGTTTTTT	CSVEERANEKLFF
TRBV3-1	NA	TRBJ2-7	NA	15	TGTGCCAGCAGCCAGGACCCAAGGGGGGGGTACGAGCAGTACTTC	CASSQDPRGGYEQYF
TRBV12-3/TRBV12-4	many	TRBJ2-5	TRBD2	16	TGTGCCAGCAGTGGCCGTTCACTAGCGGACCAAGAGACCCAGTACTTC	CASSGRSLADQETQYF
TRBV6-5	NA	TRBJ2-4	NA	22	TGTGCCAGCAGTTACTCCGGGGCAGGGGACATCTCGTCCGTGATAGCCAAAAACATTCAGCACTTC	CASSYSGAGDISSVIAKNIQHF
TRBV6-1	few	TRBJ2-4	NA	14	TGTGCCAGCAGTGACTGGTTGGCCAAAAACATTCAGTACTTC	CASSDWLAKNIQYF
TRBV20-1	few	TRBJ2-7	NA	11	TGCAGTGCTTTACAGGGAGGCGAGCAGTACTTC	CSALQGGEQYF
TRBV2	many	TRBJ1-2	NA	15	TGTGCCAGCAGAACGCCAGGGAGTCAAGGCTATGGCTACACCTTC	CASRTPGSQGYGYTF
TRBV20-1	many	TRBJ1-2	NA	14	TGCAGTGCTCGAGCCCTCAGGGATAACTATGGCTACACCTTC	CSARALRDNYGYTF
TRBV5-1	NA	TRBJ2-7	TRBD2	15	TGCGCCAGCAGCTTGGAGGGAGGGGCCGTCTACGAGCAGTACTTC	CASSLEGGAVYEQYF
TRBV19	NA	TRBJ1-5	TRBD1	14	TGTGCCAGTAGACAGGGGATTGGCGAGCAGCCCCAGCATTTT	CASRQGIGEQPQHF
TRBV6-2/TRBV6-3	NA	TRBJ2-7	TRBD1	15	TGTGCCAGCAAGCTAGGGGGACAGGGGGCCTACGAGCAGTACTTC	CASKLGGQGAYEQYF
TRBV12-5	NA	TRBJ2-5	NA	16	TGTGCTAGTGTCCCGGAGGGGGCCATCTCGAAAGAGACCCAGTACTTC	CASVPEGAISKETQYF
TRBV7-9	NA	TRBJ1-2	NA	12	TGTGCCAGCAAATCGGCTTCGGGCAGCTACACCTTC	CASKSASGSYTF
TRBV14	NA	TRBJ2-2	NA	20	TGTGCCAGCAGCCAAGTGTTCCAGCTAGGGGAAAAGGTATCCACCGGGGAGCTGTTTTTT	CASSQVFQLGEKVSTGELFF
TRBV28	many	TRBJ1-1	NA	15	TGTGCCAGCAGCTCCGTCGTCTCGATCCAGACTGAAGCTTTCTTT	CASSSVVSIQTEAFF
TRBV20-1	once	TRBJ1-1	NA	11	TGCAGTGCCCAAAGGCAGATTGAAGCTTTCTTT	CSAQRQIEAFF
TRBV19	few	TRBJ1-5	NA	13	TGTGCCAGTAGTGTGACCAGGGTTTTGCCCCAGCATTTT	CASSVTRVLPQHF
TRBV7-2	many	TRBJ2-7	NA	14	TGTGCCAGCAGCTCACCGGGACAACGCTACGAGCAGTACTTC	CASSSPGQRYEQYF
TRBV5-1	NA	TRBJ1-2	TRBD1	15	TGCGCCAGCAGCTTGGCCTTGACAGGGTTCTATGGCTACACCTTC	CASSLALTGFYGYTF
TRBV28	many	TRBJ1-4	TRBD1	15	TGTGCCAGCGGCCTTAGACAGGGAGATCATGAAAAACTGTTTTTT	CASGLRQGDHEKLFF
TRBV9	few	TRBJ2-4	NA	15	TGTGCCAGCAGCGTAGAATCGGCCCTGGGAGGCATTCAGTACTTC	CASSVESALGGIQYF
TRBV2	many	TRBJ1-1	NA	11	TGTGCCAGCAGTTCCGACACTGAAGCTTTCTTT	CASSSDTEAFF
TRBV3-1	NA	TRBJ1-1	TRBD1	15	TGTGCCAGCAGCCAAGGGGACAGGCGAAACACTGAAGCTTTCTTT	CASSQGDRRNTEAFF